The sequence of this T cell receptor beta chain was determined in a study of regulatory T cells in long-lasting Graves disease (dated by TCRdb to the early 2020s). For the wider study: Newly diagnosed Graves' disease patients had taken antithyroid drugs for less than 3 months. The study was registered as a clinical trial and conducted in China. This study used TCR sequencing and RNA sequencing of peripheral blood to compare persistent Graves' disease patients against newly diagnosed Graves' disease patients. A total of some 33 samples were covered by TCR sequencing, comprising some 13 persistent and around 20 newly diagnosed Graves' disease patients. General study outcomes and caveats: More public clonotypes were shared among persistent patients (roughly 2,700) than among newly diagnosed patients (roughly 1,000). Because the primary lesion, thyroid tissue, could not be accessed, the study looked at peripheral blood alone. Lower TCR Shannon entropy and fewer highly expanded clones were observed in persistent Graves' disease patients than in newly diagnosed patients, which suggested clonal expansion. The authors noted that the small sample size was a limitation that may lower accuracy. Only the TCR beta chain was sequenced and analyzed.

The library was produced with multiplex PCR. For sequencing, an Illumina HiSeq 4000 was employed. TCR beta libraries were built with iRepertoire HTBI primers and Arm-PCR amplification of CDR3 regions. PCR products were gel purified before sequencing. The study's own analysis went as follows. Gene usage analysis of CDR3 amino acid clonotypes used the approximately 62 TRBV and some 15 TRBJ segments found across samples. COPE and FqMerger were used to merge the filtered high-quality paired reads into contigs. Contigs were aligned with BLAST to IMGT TRBV, TRBD and TRBJ reference genes, and CDR3 was defined per IMGT. Any clonotype with a frequency above 0.1% was classified as a highly expanded clone. Shannon entropy served as the measure of repertoire diversity, while the Gini coefficient captured V-J evenness. A clonotype was considered public if more than one individual shared it. TCRdb ran its own pipeline on the public reads, namely fastp trimming at Q25 and MiXCR clone calling, and kept in-frame beta chains. Every entry covers one CDR3 protein and lists the most common genes and DNA from its rows. These V and J calls are TCRdb output, not the study's own analysis. In this sample the table shows hundreds of thousands of distinct CDR3 sequences, approximately 15% of which occur a single time. The ten largest account for under 10% of the sample.

This clonotype was recorded at least ten times. Its antigen is currently not known. Nothing much larger sits one base from this clone, and base qualities are not available. The intended sense of this specimen's time point label: newly diagnosed GD, antithyroid drugs for less than 3 months. RNA was extracted from PBMCs in TRIzol for both TCR sequencing and RNA sequencing. Graves' disease was diagnosed according to American Thyroid Association guidelines. Patients for the study were recruited at an endocrinology department in Xi'an, China. Each patient gave around 9 milliliters of peripheral blood, collected in an EDTA anticoagulant tube. PBMCs were isolated by Ficoll Paque Plus density gradient separation without further T cell sorting. An Agilent 2100 Bioanalyzer and agarose gel were used to assess RNA quality, and a NanoDrop 2000 was used to measure RNA concentration. The same sample was also used in a study of T cells in Graves' hyperthyroidism and ophthalmopathy. Drawing on the second study: Graves' hyperthyroidism was defined as stable when no progression to ophthalmopathy occurred over 18 months of follow-up. The hyperthyroidism patients were between 18 and 65 years old and newly diagnosed, with a disease duration of less than 2 months. Any patient with an uncontrolled infection, another autoimmune disease, pregnancy or lactation was excluded. Diagnoses were based on clinical symptoms, serum thyroxine and TRAb, thyroid ultrasound and orbital computed tomography. For the first round of RT-PCR on the TCR CDR3, the HTBI primer set was used together with the Qiagen OneStep RT-PCR kit. Most expanded thyroid clonotypes (frequency above 0.001) were also found in blood, which suggests that blood repertoires may mirror thyroid immune responses. A model built on a 13 V-J signature distinguished ophthalmopathy from stable hyperthyroidism, reaching roughly 88% sensitivity and 81% to 83% specificity in cross-validation and 80%/75% in testing. During validation, the model predicted progression to ophthalmopathy a median of roughly 7.1 months ahead of onset, with more than 55% sensitivity and under 85% specificity. A discovery cohort of roughly 96 patients, roughly 45 with Graves' ophthalmopathy and roughly 59 with stable Graves' hyperthyroidism, was used to find distinguishing TCR V-J signatures. Prospective prediction of ophthalmopathy was tested in an independent validation cohort of 18 to 20 hyperthyroidism patients and 17 patients who later progressed to ophthalmopathy. The approximately 90 discovery patients were divided at random into training and test sets in a 7:3 ratio. The study also compared thyroid tissue and blood T-cell repertoires from several Graves' hyperthyroidism patients. Following sampling, methimazole starting at 30 mg daily was given to hyperthyroidism patients, and high-dose intravenous methylprednisolone was given to ophthalmopathy patients. Libraries were constructed in a second round of multiplex PCR, after which size selection and purification were carried out. Paired-end sequencing of the libraries was performed with 100 bp reads on an Illumina HiSeq2000. Raw data were processed with SOAPnuke, discarding reads with adapters, uncalled bases, mean Phred below 15, or no exact constant-primer or identifier match. High-quality paired reads were merged using COPE v1.2.5, and each unique nucleotide sequence was defined as a clonotype. Clonotypes were aligned to IMGT TRBV, TRBD and TRBJ reference segments using MiTCR v1.1. Only V-J combinations with frequency above 0.0001, covering approximately 99% of repertoires, were analysed. A TCS score was defined as the ratio between F50 (clonal expansion) and ExV (chaos), using BLOSUM62-based TCRdist between CDR3 peptides within each V-J. Welch's t-statistics and random forest reduced roughly 530 V-J features to 13, which were used in a naive Bayes classifier (R e1071). Sample size was not statistically predetermined, and blinding of investigators to group allocation was not performed. TCR Vbeta CDR3 sequencing of around 130 peripheral blood samples (about 45 ophthalmopathy, 75 hyperthyroidism and about 17 progressor patients) is reported in the paper.

The TCR comes from a man aged 25-40 years with Graves disease. Donor details come from another sample of the same person, matched by shared clones. The input for sequencing was peripheral blood mononuclear cells (PBMCs), taken at new diagnosis, from a patient treated with antithyroid drugs.

The bases are TGTGCCAGCACCCGGGGGGCCAATGAGCAGTTCTTC. It encodes CASTRGANEQFF. Recombination linked TRBV2 to TRBJ2-1; a tentative D match to TRBD2 spans 7 bases. Sequences SNHLY (CDR1) and FYNNEI (CDR2) are obtained from the germline V gene. Trimming removed 7 bases from V and 6 bases from J, leaving 10 bases between the germline ends. The cysteine opens and the phenylalanine closes a CDR3 of 12 amino acids. Solely the CDR3 DNA is kept, with 36 bases framed from the first base.